This T cell receptor beta chain was recorded in a study of T cells after yellow fever vaccination. The study's findings and limits: A small proportion of clonotypes was detected in both the CD4 and CD8 compartments. High-abundance clonotypes from the bulk population could contaminate FACS-sorted repertoires. Most primary-vaccination clones recurred post-booster (around 95% CD4, around 90% CD8).

The TCR cDNA carried a universal primer site and UMIs from 5'RACE template switching. TCRdb redid the calling of the 5' RACE reads with MiXCR, one entry per CDR3 protein. The table includes nearly 70,000 distinct CDR3 sequences, approximately 7% detected once. This clonotype appeared many times. As yet, its antigen is unknown. The source material was CD8+ T cells sorted from PBMCs, sampled more than 40 days after the first yellow fever vaccination. This sequence was found in a man aged 18-30 years who received the YFV17D yellow fever vaccine.

The CDR3 here is CASSEIEYEQYF. CDR3 DNA sequence: TGTGCCAGCAGTGAAATTGAATACGAGCAGTACTTC. The genes are TRBV6-1 and TRBJ2-7; D is unresolved. The germline V and J ends were trimmed by 2 bases and 4 bases, with 6 bases remaining between them. The CDR3 has 12 residues. Germline CDR1 and CDR2: MNHNS and SASEGT.